This TCR beta chain comes out of a study of cytomegalovirus exposure and HLA in healthy donors. Turning to the study itself: A preliminary data release comprised about 85 million unique TCRs obtained from HLA-typed donors. The study, taken as a whole, reports: Previous analysis showed most TCR beta V segments were productive about 87% or about 30% of the time.

As to this clone: Its cognate antigen is unknown.

The PCR used 60 Vbeta and 13 Jbeta primers. Assay: immunoSEQ multiplex PCR; the TCRdb copy retains only in-frame clones and omits some. The sample lists approximately 140,000 clones, roughly four fifths seen once, with 4.5% to 6% in the top ten. Donors were nominally healthy when sampled, though unrecorded immune exposures were likely. The sample taken for sequencing was PBMCs. The sequence came from a woman aged 45-65 years in good health and CMV-seronegative.

The DNA for the CDR3 is TGTGCCAGCAGCCTTACAGGGGATGGCTACACCTTC. It encodes CASSLTGDGYTF. V is TRBV7-2 and J is TRBJ1-2, with TRBD1 matching over 7 bases. Trimming removed 5 bases from V and 6 bases from J; junction bases left unmatched: 3. The V gene's germline CDR1 is SGHTA and CDR2 FQGNSA. The CDR3 has 12 residues.